This T cell receptor (beta chain) was retrieved from a study of immune evolution from preneoplasia to lung adenocarcinoma. Only in-frame clones appear in the TCRdb table, and some are missing; sequencing was by immunoSEQ multiplex PCR. This sample has 1,500 to 2,000 clones, with about three quarters found just once. The CDR3 runs 14 residues. From germline, CDR1 is SGDLS and CDR2 YYNGEE. Trimming left V 4 bases short and J 3 bases short, with 13 bases between. The sequenced sample consisted of FFPE minimally invasive lung adenocarcinoma tissue. V is TRBV9 and J is TRBJ1-1; possibly TRBD1 for D (6 bases). The receptor comes from a person between 60 and 79 years old with lung adenocarcinoma. The CDR3 reads CASSSRGGDTEAFF. The CDR3 DNA is TGTGCCAGCAGCTCACGAGGGGGGGACACTGAAGCTTTCTTT.